The 28 T cell receptor beta chains below come from one sample, sequenced in a study of vaccination and CD4 T cells after COVID-19. The treatment: approximately nine-day PBMC culture with coronavirus spike peptide pools or control peptides (ViraFEST assay). Their specific antigens are unknown. An Oncomine TCR Beta short-read assay was used to sequence the DNA from cultured CD4+ T cells. TCRdb called the PCR reads again in MiXCR, with one record for every CDR3 protein. The data hold roughly 15,000 distinct CDR3 sequences, with roughly 31% observed a single time. Material: cultured CD4+ T cells from blood. The receptors derive from a human donor with COVID-19.

The chain couples TRBV6-1 to TRBJ2-5; unclear D gene. The germline CDR1 and CDR2 sequences are MNHNS and SASEGT. V lost 1 base to trimming and J lost 0 bases, with 6 bases between them. CDR3 length: 14 residues. The CDR3 DNA is TGTGCCAGCAGTGAAGGAAATTACCAAGAGACCCAGTACTTC. Its translation is CASSEGNYQETQYF.

This chain connects TRBV2 to TRBJ1-5; D might be TRBD1 (6 bases). V gave up 3 bases and J gave up 0 bases, with 15 bases separating them. The CDR3 has 17 residues. CDR1 SNHLY and CDR2 FYNNEI come from the germline V gene. This chain's CDR3 is CASSDMWTVNSNQPQHF. CDR3 coding DNA: TGTGCCAGCAGTGATATGTGGACAGTAAATAGCAATCAGCCCCAGCATTTT.

The chain recombines TRBV12-5 with TRBJ2-3; D not resolved. Trimming left V 1 base short and J 1 base short, with 6 bases between. The CDR3 length is 14 residues. Germline values: CDR1 LGHNT, CDR2 FRNRAP. CDR3 in DNA: TGTGCTAGTGGTTTGGGGCAGGGCACAGATACGCAGTATTTT. Its translation: CASGLGQGTDTQYF. Full variable domain (remainder filled in from reference TRBV12-5 and TRBJ2-3): DARVTQTPRHKVTEMGQEVTMRCQPILGHNTVFWYRQTMMQGLELLAYFRNRAPLDDSGMPKDRFSAEMPDATLATLKIQPSEPRDSAVYFCASGLGQGTDTQYFGPGTRLTVL.

The rearrangement links TRBV7-2 to TRBJ1-5; 7 bases are shared with TRBD1. J gave up 6 bases and V 6 bases, and 8 bases lay outside the gene matches. The germline CDR1 and CDR2 sequences are SGHTA and FQGNSA. This CDR3 has 14 residues. CDR3 DNA sequence: TGTGCCAGCAGTTCCCGACAGGGATCTCAGCCCCAGCATTTT. Its translation: CASSSRQGSQPQHF.

The CDR3 DNA reads as TGTGCCAGCAGCTTAACCTCACTAGCGGGCGGAGCCTACGAGCAGTACTTC. Encoded protein: CASSLTSLAGGAYEQYF. The genes are TRBV7-2 and TRBJ2-7; 9 bases are shared with TRBD2. Trimming at V came to 2 bases and at J to 2 bases, leaving 10 bases not matched to a gene. The CDR3 extends over 17 amino acids. Germline V gene sequence: CDR1 SGHTA, CDR2 FQGNSA.

V is TRBV12-3 or TRBV12-4 and J is TRBJ2-7; tentatively, D is TRBD2 (6 bases). The CDR3 loop spans 14 amino acids. Trimming removed 3 bases from V and 2 bases from J, with 11 bases in between. CDR3 amino acids: CASSFVGLTYEQYF. The CDR3 nucleotides read TGTGCCAGCAGTTTTGTGGGACTCACCTACGAGCAGTACTTC.

For this clonotype: Since a much larger clone is just one base distant, this may be a read error. The rearrangement uses TRBV27 and TRBJ1-2; a weak D match, TRBD1 (6 bases). Germline CDR1 and CDR2: MNHEY and SMNVEV (reference sequence). The CDR3 is made up of 15 amino acids. The V end lost 5 bases, the J end lost 8 bases, and 21 bases lay between the germline ends. CDR3 amino acids: CASSLYSIGGGGYTF. The CDR3 nucleotides are TGTGCCAGCAGTCTTTACTCGATTGGGGGGGGCGGCTACACCTTC.

This clonotype was counted a few times. This rearrangement joins TRBV19 to TRBJ2-3, with 7 bases that match TRBD1. The V gene's germline CDR1 is LNHDA and CDR2 SQIVND (reference sequence). V shed 2 bases, J shed 6 bases, and the junction held 8 bases outside the gene matches. The CDR3 is 15 amino acids. The CDR3 spells CASSINRGNRDTQYF. CDR3 DNA: TGTGCCAGTAGTATAAACAGGGGAAATAGGGATACGCAGTATTTT.

This clonotype was counted between two and nine times. V usage is TRBV5-5 and J usage is TRBJ2-2; a possible D gene is TRBD1 (5 bases). Germline loops: CDR1 SGHKS, CDR2 YYEKEE (reference sequence). This CDR3 comprises 12 residues. Trimming took 2 bases from V and 7 from J, leaving 6 bases between them. CDR3 sequence reads: CASSLGVGELFF. In DNA, the CDR3 is TGTGCCAGCAGCTTAGGGGTCGGGGAGCTGTTTTTT. The full variable domain, its missing parts supplied by reference TRBV5-5 and TRBJ2-2, is DAGVTQSPTHLIKTRGQQVTLRCSPISGHKSVSWYQQVLGQGPQFIFQYYEKEERGRGNFPDRFSARQFPNYSSELNVNALLLGDSALYLCASSLGVGELFFGEGSRLTVL.

The chain recombines TRBV7-3 with TRBJ1-1; the D gene is possibly TRBD1 (6 bases). V lost 4 bases to trimming and J lost 1 base, with 10 bases between them. Germline V gene data show CDR1 as SGHTA and CDR2 as FQGTGA. This CDR3 spans 14 amino acids. The DNA of the CDR3 is TGTGCCAGCAGCTCACAGGGTGGGAACACTGAAGCTTTCTTT. Translation gives CASSSQGGNTEAFF.

This chain links TRBV4-1 with TRBJ1-6; 9 bases map to TRBD1. The CDR3 is made up of 16 amino acids. The germline V gene has CDR1 MGHRA and CDR2 YSYEKL. With 0 bases clipped from V and 9 bases from J, the junction kept 6 bases outside the gene matches. CDR3 in amino acids: CASSQERTGGSSPLHF. In DNA form, the CDR3 reads TGCGCCAGCAGCCAAGAACGAACAGGGGGCAGTTCACCCCTCCACTTT.

This clonotype was detected a few times. The chain is built from TRBV9 and TRBJ1-2; TRBD1 might be the D (6 bases). Germline loops: CDR1 SGDLS, CDR2 YYNGEE. The CDR3 length is 12 residues. V shed 3 bases and J shed 5 bases, with 8 bases lying between them. CDR3 sequence: CASSGQEYGYTF. CDR3 nucleotides: TGTGCCAGCAGCGGACAGGAGTATGGCTACACCTTC. Filled out from reference TRBV9 and TRBJ1-2, the complete variable domain reads DSGVTQTPKHLITATGQRVTLRCSPRSGDLSVYWYQQSLDQGLQFLIQYYNGEERAKGNILERFSAQQFPDLHSELNLSSLELGDSALYFCASSGQEYGYTFGSGTRLTVV.

This chain uses TRBV28 with TRBJ2-1, with D possibly matching TRBD2 (6 bases). CDR1 and CDR2 (germline): MDHEN, SYDVKM. V gave up 8 bases and J gave up 9 bases, with 20 bases separating them. This CDR3 is 14 amino acids long. As DNA, the CDR3 is TGTGCCAGCCGTGCCGGGGGTGCGAGGGGTGAGCAGTTCTTC. As protein: CASRAGGARGEQFF.

The CDR3 reads CASSLRPGLADEQYF. The CDR3 DNA reads TGTGCCAGTAGTCTTCGGCCGGGACTAGCGGACGAGCAGTACTTC. V is TRBV19 and J is TRBJ2-7; 11 bases agree with TRBD2. Germline V CDR1 and CDR2: LNHDA, SQIVND (reference sequence). The CDR3 sequence is 15 residues long. V lost 5 bases and J lost 5; bases outside the gene matches: 8.

This chain connects TRBV11-1 to TRBJ2-7, with D tentatively TRBD1 (6 bases). The CDR3 totals 16 residues. Germline assignment: CDR1 SGHAT and CDR2 FQDESV (reference sequence). Trimming stripped 4 bases from V and 5 bases from J, with 21 bases between. For the CDR3, the DNA is TGTGCCAGCAGCTCCATACCGGGACAAGGCCGACACGAGCAGTACTTC. Protein sequence: CASSSIPGQGRHEQYF.

The chain recombines TRBV5-1 with TRBJ2-2, with 7 bases lining up with TRBD1. CDR3 length equals 14 residues. Losses at the gene ends were 4 bases for V and 2 bases for J; bases not matched to a gene: 2. Germline V gene data show CDR1 as SGHRS and CDR2 as YFSETQ. CDR3 DNA sequence: TGCGCCAGCAGCAGGGACAGTAACACCGGGGAGCTGTTTTTT. Residues: CASSRDSNTGELFF.

CDR3 sequence (DNA): TGTGCCAGCAGCAGACAGGGAGCCACCTACGAGCAGTACTTC. Protein product: CASSRQGATYEQYF. The V gene is TRBV14, the J gene TRBJ2-7; 7 nucleotides match TRBD1. This CDR3 is 14 amino acids long. V lost 5 bases to trimming and J lost 2 bases; unmatched junction nucleotides: 6. The V gene's germline CDR1 is SGHDN and CDR2 FVKESK.

The rearrangement joins TRBV2 to TRBJ1-2; TRBD1 aligns across 8 bases. V was clipped by 6 bases and J by 8 bases; unmatched bases: 17. This CDR3 comprises 16 residues. CDR1 is SNHLY, CDR2 FYNNEI, per germline. The CDR3 loop is CASRPGERTGLDGYTF. In nucleotides, the CDR3 is TGTGCCAGCAGGCCTGGGGAGAGGACAGGGCTTGACGGCTACACCTTC.

The chain couples TRBV7-6 to TRBJ2-1; tentatively, D is TRBD2 (6 bases). Germline V gene sequence: CDR1 SGHVS, CDR2 FNYEAQ. V gave up 5 bases and J gave up 0 bases, with 17 bases separating them. The CDR3 runs 17 residues. CDR3 bases: TGTGCCAGCAGCGTAGAACTAGCCACCAGCTCCTACAATGAGCAGTTCTTC. This encodes CASSVELATSSYNEQFF.

Here the CDR3 reads CASSEAFRGSGANVLTF. The CDR3 nucleotides read TGTGCCAGCAGTGAGGCCTTCCGGGGTTCTGGGGCCAACGTCCTGACTTTC. This chain connects TRBV6-1 to TRBJ2-6, with a tentative D call TRBD2 (5 bases). This CDR3 is built from 17 residues. Trimming stripped 3 bases from V and 1 base from J, with 13 bases between. Germline CDR1 reads MNHNS; CDR2 reads SASEGT.

The J gene is TRBJ2-7, the V gene TRBV7-8; D may be TRBD1 (6 bases). CDR1 is SGHVS and CDR2 is FQNEAQ in the germline V gene. The CDR3 totals 14 residues. V was trimmed by 0 bases and J by 2 bases, leaving 8 bases between them. Here the CDR3 DNA reads TGTGCCAGCAGCTTAGCTCACAGGGCCTACGAGCAGTACTTC. Its translation is CASSLAHRAYEQYF.

This clonotype counts as medium-sized. The chain employs TRBV25-1 and TRBJ2-5; 11 bases line up with TRBD2. V gave up 3 bases and J gave up 4 bases; unmatched junction bases: 7. The germline V gene encodes CDR1 MGHDK and CDR2 SYGVNS. The CDR3 contains 16 residues. CDR3 protein: CASSDSGGAGRETQYF. DNA for the CDR3: TGTGCCAGCAGTGATAGCGGGGGGGCGGGTAGAGAGACCCAGTACTTC.

The chain employs TRBV7-9 and TRBJ1-1; 8 positions agree with TRBD1. CDR1 and CDR2 (germline): SEHNR, FQNEAQ (reference sequence). The CDR3 spans 12 residues. V lost 6 bases to trimming and J lost 6 bases; unmatched junction nucleotides: 3. The CDR3, as DNA: TGTGCCAGCAGGCGACAGGGGCCTGAAGCTTTCTTT. Encoded protein: CASRRQGPEAFF. The whole variable domain, filled in from reference TRBV7-9 and TRBJ1-1, reads DTGVSQNPRHKITKRGQNVTFRCDPISEHNRLYWYRQTLGQGPEFLTYFQNEAQLEKSRLLSDRFSAERPKGSFSTLEIQRTEQGDSAMYLCASRRQGPEAFFGQGTRLTVV.

This clonotype was observed a few times. This chain joins TRBV7-3 and TRBJ1-6; 7 nucleotides line up with TRBD1. The germline V gene encodes CDR1 SGHTA and CDR2 FQGTGA. V lost 3 bases to trimming and J lost 7 bases; unmatched junction nucleotides: 3. There are 14 residues in the CDR3. CDR3 in DNA: TGTGCCAGCAGCTTGGGACAGAACAATTCACCCCTCCACTTT. It is translated as CASSLGQNNSPLHF.

The chain has TRBV2 and TRBJ2-3; D may be TRBD2 (6 bases). Germline lookup yields CDR1 SNHLY and CDR2 FYNNEI. Trimming removed 4 bases at V and 1 base at J, with 12 bases between. The CDR3 is 15 amino acids. CDR3 DNA: TGTGCCAGCAGTGGATTCGGAGGGGGCACAGATACGCAGTATTTT. The encoded protein is CASSGFGGGTDTQYF.

The CDR3 DNA is TGTGCCAGCAGCTTGGTTCAGGGCAGGTTCTCCGTGGAGACCCAGTACTTC. Its protein product is CASSLVQGRFSVETQYF. This chain joins TRBV5-5 and TRBJ2-5; tentatively, D is TRBD1 (5 bases). The CDR3 loop spans 17 amino acids. Germline V lookup: CDR1 SGHKS, CDR2 YYEKEE (reference sequence). Trimming took 0 bases from V and 5 from J, leaving 20 bases between them.

The CDR3 DNA is TGTGCCAGCAGCCCCAAGGGTTCAGATACGCAGTATTTT. It translates to CASSPKGSDTQYF. The chain employs TRBV12-3 or TRBV12-4 and TRBJ2-3; D ambiguous. CDR3 size: 13 residues. The V and J ends lost 6 bases and 4 bases respectively, with 11 bases between them.

The J gene is TRBJ2-5, the V gene TRBV4-2; 8 bases are shared with TRBD2. The germline V gene encodes CDR1 LGHNA and CDR2 YNFKEQ. Trimming at V came to 0 bases and at J to 5 bases, leaving 14 bases not matched to a gene. The CDR3 is made up of 18 amino acids. CDR3 nucleotides: TGTGCCAGCAGCCAAGAGGGTAATATCGGCGGGGGGTATGAGACCCAGTACTTC. Residues: CASSQEGNIGGGYETQYF.